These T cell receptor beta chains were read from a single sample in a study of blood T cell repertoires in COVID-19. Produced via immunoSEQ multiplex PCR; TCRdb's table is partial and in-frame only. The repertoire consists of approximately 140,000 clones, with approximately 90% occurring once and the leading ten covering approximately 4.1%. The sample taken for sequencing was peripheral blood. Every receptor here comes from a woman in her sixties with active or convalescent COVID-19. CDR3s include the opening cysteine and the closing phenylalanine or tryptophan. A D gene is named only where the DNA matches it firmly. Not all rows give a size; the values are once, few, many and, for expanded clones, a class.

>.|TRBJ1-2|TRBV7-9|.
CASNPGWGGYTF
TGTGCCAGCAACCCAGGGTGGGGTGGCTACACCTTC
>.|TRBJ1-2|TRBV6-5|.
CASSSPRRDGYTF
TGTGCCAGCAGTTCCCCTAGGCGCGATGGCTACACCTTC
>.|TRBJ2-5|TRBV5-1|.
CASSLLQQETQYF
TGCGCCAGCAGCTTGCTTCAGCAAGAGACCCAGTACTTC
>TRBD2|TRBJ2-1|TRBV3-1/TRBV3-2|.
CASSPKWGSGSSYNEQFF
TGTGCCAGCAGCCCTAAGTGGGGTAGCGGGAGCTCCTACAATGAGCAGTTCTTC
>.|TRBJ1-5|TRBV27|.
CASRTGLNQPQHF
TGTGCCAGCAGGACAGGTCTCAATCAGCCCCAGCATTTT
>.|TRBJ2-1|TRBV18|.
CASSPQAGNNEQFF
TGTGCCAGCTCACCCCAGGCGGGGAATAATGAGCAGTTCTTC
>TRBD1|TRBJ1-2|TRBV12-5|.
CASGLDRGNGYTF
TGTGCTAGTGGTTTAGACAGGGGCAACGGCTACACCTTC
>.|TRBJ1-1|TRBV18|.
CASLTGMNTEAFF
TGTGCCAGCTTGACAGGAATGAACACTGAAGCTTTCTTT
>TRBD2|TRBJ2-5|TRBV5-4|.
CASSPNSGGKETQYF
TGTGCCAGCAGCCCGAACAGCGGGGGGAAAGAGACCCAGTACTTC
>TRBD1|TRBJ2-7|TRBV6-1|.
CASILLPGQSHEQYF
TGTGCCAGCATTCTACTCCCGGGACAGTCCCACGAGCAGTACTTC
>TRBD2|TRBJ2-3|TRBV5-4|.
CASGDYSTDTQYF
TGTGCCAGCGGGGACTACTCCACAGATACGCAGTATTTT
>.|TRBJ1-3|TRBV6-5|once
CASSQGGNTIYF
TGTGCCAGCAGTCAGGGTGGGAACACCATATATTTT
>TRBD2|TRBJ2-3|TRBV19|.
CASSLQPGLAGGYYTDTQYF
TGTGCCAGTAGTCTTCAGCCGGGACTAGCGGGGGGGTACTACACAGATACGCAGTATTTT
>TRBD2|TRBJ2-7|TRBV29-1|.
CSVKLAERYEQYF
TGCAGCGTAAAACTAGCGGAACGATACGAGCAGTACTTC
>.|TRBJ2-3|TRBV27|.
CASRSLGGGGTDTQYF
TGTGCCAGCAGATCGCTGGGGGGGGGCGGAACAGATACGCAGTATTTT
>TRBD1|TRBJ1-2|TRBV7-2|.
CASSSLTGVGGYTF
TGTGCCAGCAGCTCCCTTACAGGGGTGGGCGGCTACACCTTC
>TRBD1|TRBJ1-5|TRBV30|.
CAGGQGEGQPQHF
TGTGCCGGAGGACAGGGGGAAGGGCAGCCCCAGCATTTT
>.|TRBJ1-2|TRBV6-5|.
CASSYLASSGYTF
TGTGCCAGCAGTTACTTGGCGTCTAGTGGCTACACCTTC
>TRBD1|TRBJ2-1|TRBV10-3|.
CATQQGANNEQFF
TGTGCCACACAACAGGGGGCGAATAATGAGCAGTTCTTC
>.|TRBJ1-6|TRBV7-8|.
CASRTGSREREGDSPLHF
TGTGCCAGCAGAACGGGCTCCCGAGAAAGGGAGGGAGATTCACCCCTCCACTTT
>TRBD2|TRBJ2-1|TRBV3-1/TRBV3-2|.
CASSQGPAGGPGEQFF
TGTGCCAGCAGCCAAGGTCCAGCGGGGGGGCCCGGTGAGCAGTTCTTC
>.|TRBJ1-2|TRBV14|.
CASSQRRGNGYTF
TGTGCCAGCAGCCAAAGGAGGGGCAACGGCTACACCTTC
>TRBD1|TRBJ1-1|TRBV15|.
CATSNRGQAMNTEAFF
TGTGCCACCAGCAACCGGGGACAGGCGATGAACACTGAAGCTTTCTTT
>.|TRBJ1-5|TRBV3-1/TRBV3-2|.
CASSQDLGVQPQHF
TGTGCCAGCAGCCAAGATTTAGGGGTTCAGCCCCAGCATTTT
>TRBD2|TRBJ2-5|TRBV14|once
CASSQLTSGGQETQYF
TGTGCCAGCAGCCAACTGACTAGCGGGGGTCAAGAGACCCAGTACTTC
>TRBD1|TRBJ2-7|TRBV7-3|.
CASSLSSQGVHEQYF
TGTGCCAGCAGCTTAAGTTCGCAGGGGGTCCACGAGCAGTACTTC
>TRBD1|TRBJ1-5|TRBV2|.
CASNRDRGPQPQHF
TGTGCCAGCAACCGGGACAGGGGGCCTCAGCCCCAGCATTTT
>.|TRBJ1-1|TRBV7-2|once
CASSSRGLGDTEAFF
TGTGCCAGCAGTTCCCGGGGTCTCGGGGACACTGAAGCTTTCTTT
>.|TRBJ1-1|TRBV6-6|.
CASSTTGNTEAFF
TGTGCCAGCAGTACTACAGGGAACACTGAAGCTTTCTTT
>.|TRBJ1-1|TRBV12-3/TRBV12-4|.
CASSLDRSVF
TGTGCCAGCAGCTTGGACAGATCAGTCTTT
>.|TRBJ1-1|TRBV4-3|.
CASSQEVAAVNTEAFF
TGCGCCAGCAGCCAAGAAGTTGCGGCGGTGAACACTGAAGCTTTCTTT
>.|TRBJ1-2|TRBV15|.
CATSRDLHGAGVYGYTF
TGTGCCACCAGCAGAGATCTCCACGGGGCAGGGGTGTATGGCTACACCTTC
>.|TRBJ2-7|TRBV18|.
CASSPYERDEQYF
TGTGCCAGCTCACCATACGAGAGGGACGAGCAGTACTTC
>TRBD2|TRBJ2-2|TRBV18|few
CASSSTSGGFRTGELFF
TGTGCCAGCTCATCGACTAGCGGGGGGTTTCGCACCGGGGAGCTGTTTTTT
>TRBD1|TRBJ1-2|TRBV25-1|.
CASSETGEGYTF
TGTGCCAGCAGTGAGACAGGGGAGGGCTACACCTTC
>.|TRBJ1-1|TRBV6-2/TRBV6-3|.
CASSRSTAGEAFF
TGTGCCAGCAGTCGCTCGACAGCGGGTGAAGCTTTCTTT
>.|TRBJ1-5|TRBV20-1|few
CSASPSPQTQGPSNQPQHF
TGCAGTGCTAGTCCCTCCCCGCAAACACAGGGCCCAAGCAATCAGCCCCAGCATTTT
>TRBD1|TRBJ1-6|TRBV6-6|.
CASSHLGTGGFPDSPLHF
TGTGCCAGCAGTCACCTGGGAACAGGGGGCTTCCCCGATTCACCCCTCCACTTT
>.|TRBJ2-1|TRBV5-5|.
CASRSLGGPLDEQFF
TGTGCCAGCAGGTCGTTGGGGGGACCTCTGGATGAGCAGTTCTTC
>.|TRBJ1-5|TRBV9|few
CASSVDGGWQPQHF
TGTGCCAGCAGCGTAGATGGGGGCTGGCAGCCCCAGCATTTT
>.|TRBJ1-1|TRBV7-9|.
CASSPQVAEAFF
TGTGCCAGCAGCCCCCAGGTCGCTGAAGCTTTCTTT
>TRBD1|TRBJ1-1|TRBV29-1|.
CSAAPNRGTLGTEAFF
TGCAGCGCCGCACCGAACAGGGGAACTCTTGGCACTGAAGCTTTCTTT
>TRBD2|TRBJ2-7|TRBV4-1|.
CASSQDELAGALYEQYF
TGCGCCAGCAGCCAAGACGAGCTAGCGGGGGCACTCTACGAGCAGTACTTC
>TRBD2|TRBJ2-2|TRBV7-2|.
CASSLWASGGGDTGELFF
TGTGCCAGCAGCTTATGGGCTAGCGGGGGGGGTGACACCGGGGAGCTGTTTTTT
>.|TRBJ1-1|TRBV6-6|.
CASSPPSAGVGTEAFF
TGTGCCAGCAGTCCCCCCTCCGCGGGGGTGGGCACTGAAGCTTTCTTT
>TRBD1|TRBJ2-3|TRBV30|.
CACQGDLGSSTDTQYF
TGTGCCTGTCAGGGGGACCTAGGTTCTAGCACAGATACGCAGTATTTT